A single sample is the source of the 9 T cell receptor beta chains below, sequenced in a study of a mutant IDH1 vaccine in newly diagnosed glioma. No cognate antigen is known for these TCRs. The sample's time point: week 47, end of study. Topical imiquimod accompanied each vaccine dose, which consisted of 300 ug of mutant IDH1 20-mer peptide. The protocol was immunoSEQ multiplex PCR, while the TCRdb copy is restricted to in-frame clones and leaves out a portion. The table has fewer than 25,000 clones, roughly 84% seen once. Specimen: PBMCs, collected from a glioma patient whose treatment included an IDH1 peptide vaccine. The receptors come from a man aged 35 to 55 with glioma.

The V gene is TRBV6-1, the J gene TRBJ1-4; 7 nucleotides match TRBD1. The CDR3 sequence is 15 residues long. V gave up 7 bases and J gave up 3 bases; unmatched junction bases: 8. Germline CDR1 and CDR2: MNHNS and SASEGT. The DNA of the CDR3 is TGTGCCAGCAATTTAGGGGGCGCAGCTAATGAAAAACTGTTTTTT. It codes for CASNLGGAANEKLFF.

V and J are TRBV27 and TRBJ1-2, with a tentative D call TRBD1 (6 bases). In germline, CDR1 is MNHEY, CDR2 SMNVEV (reference sequence). V lost 1 base, J lost 7 bases, and 16 bases lay in between. This CDR3 contains 15 residues. Written as DNA, the CDR3 is TGTGCCAGCAGTTTATTCGCGGGGGGCGCATCTGGCTACACCTTC. Residues: CASSLFAGGASGYTF.

CDR3 sequence: CASSLDGTGNNEQFF. CDR3 in DNA: TGTGCCAGCAGCTTAGATGGGACAGGGAACAATGAGCAGTTCTTC. The V and J genes are TRBV11-3 and TRBJ2-1; 9 bases map to TRBD1. Germline V lookup: CDR1 SGHNT, CDR2 YENEEA. The trim removed 0 bases at V and 5 bases at J, leaving 2 bases unmatched. This CDR3 has 15 amino acids.

This rearrangement joins TRBV7-2 to TRBJ2-3; D not certain. Between the trimmed V and J ends, which lost 5 bases and 4 bases, there was a span of 16 bases. The CDR3 has 15 residues. The V gene's germline CDR1 is SGHTA and CDR2 FQGNSA. CDR3 DNA sequence: TGTGCCAGCAGCCCAAACCCCAGGTTTGCAGATACGCAGTATTTT. Its protein product is CASSPNPRFADTQYF. Complete variable domain (other parts from reference TRBV7-2 and TRBJ2-3): GAGVSQSPSNKVTEKGKDVELRCDPISGHTALYWYRQSLGQGLEFLIYFQGNSAPDKSGLPSDRFSAERTGGSVSTLTIQRTQQEDSAVYLCASSPNPRFADTQYFGPGTRLTVL.

A few counts support this clone. This rearrangement joins TRBV30 to TRBJ2-5; D is uncertain. The CDR3 is 12 amino acids. Trimming took 4 bases from V and 3 from J, leaving 9 bases between them. Germline V gene lookup returns CDR1 GTSNPN and CDR2 SVGIG (reference sequence). Written as DNA, the CDR3 is TGTGCCTGGATTATGGAAAAAGAGACCCAGTACTTC. It translates to CAWIMEKETQYF.

The V call is TRBV19, the J call TRBJ1-1; D may be TRBD1 (5 bases). Trimming shortened V by 2 bases and J by 3 bases, and 16 bases separated the two germline ends. The CDR3 is 16 amino acids. Per germline, CDR1 LNHDA and CDR2 SQIVND (reference sequence). The CDR3 sequence: CASSIQGARLDTEAFF. The CDR3 DNA is TGTGCCAGTAGTATACAGGGTGCCAGGTTAGACACTGAAGCTTTCTTT.

The J gene is TRBJ2-2, the V gene TRBV9; tentatively, D is TRBD2 (5 bases). Trimming left V 0 bases short and J 4 bases short, with 13 bases between. The CDR3 has 16 amino acids. Looked up from germline, CDR1 is SGDLS and CDR2 is YYNGEE. The CDR3 spells CASSVGGLAGTGELFF. Here the CDR3 DNA reads TGTGCCAGCAGCGTAGGTGGTCTAGCAGGCACCGGGGAGCTGTTTTTT. The variable domain in full, completed from reference TRBV9 and TRBJ2-2, reads DSGVTQTPKHLITATGQRVTLRCSPRSGDLSVYWYQQSLDQGLQFLIQYYNGEERAKGNILERFSAQQFPDLHSELNLSSLELGDSALYFCASSVGGLAGTGELFFGEGSRLTVL.

The chain has TRBV2 and TRBJ2-7; no clear D gene. This CDR3 has 12 amino acids. Germline assignment: CDR1 SNHLY and CDR2 FYNNEI. The V end lost 9 bases, the J end lost 2 bases, and 11 bases lay between the germline ends. The CDR3 sequence: CASRQDAYEQYF. CDR3 nucleotides: TGTGCCAGTAGGCAGGACGCCTACGAGCAGTACTTC.

V and J are TRBV15 and TRBJ2-7; TRBD1 is a possible D gene (6 bases). Trimming removed 0 bases at V and 6 bases at J, with 12 bases between. This CDR3 spans 14 amino acids. The germline V gene has CDR1 LNHNV and CDR2 YYDKDF (reference sequence). CDR3 DNA: TGTGCCACCAGCAGAGATCAGGGGCGCTTCGAGCAGTACTTC. This encodes CATSRDQGRFEQYF.